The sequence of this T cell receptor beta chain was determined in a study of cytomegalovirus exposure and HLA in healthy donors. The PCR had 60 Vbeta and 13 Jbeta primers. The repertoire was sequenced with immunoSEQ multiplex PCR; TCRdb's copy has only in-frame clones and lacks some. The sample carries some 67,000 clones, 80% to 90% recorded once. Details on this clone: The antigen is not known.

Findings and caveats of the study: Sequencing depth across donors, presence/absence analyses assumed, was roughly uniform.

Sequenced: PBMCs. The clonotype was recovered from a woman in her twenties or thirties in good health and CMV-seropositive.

The CDR3 DNA reads TGTGCCAGCAGTTACTCGACTCGGGGGTCGGGTGAGCAGTTCTTC. It specifies CASSYSTRGSGEQFF. The rearrangement links TRBV6-5 to TRBJ2-1; a weak D match, TRBD2 (6 bases). The germline CDR1 and CDR2 sequences are MNHEY and SVGAGI. The CDR3 extends over 15 amino acids. V was cut by 0 bases and J by 9 bases, with 15 bases left in between.